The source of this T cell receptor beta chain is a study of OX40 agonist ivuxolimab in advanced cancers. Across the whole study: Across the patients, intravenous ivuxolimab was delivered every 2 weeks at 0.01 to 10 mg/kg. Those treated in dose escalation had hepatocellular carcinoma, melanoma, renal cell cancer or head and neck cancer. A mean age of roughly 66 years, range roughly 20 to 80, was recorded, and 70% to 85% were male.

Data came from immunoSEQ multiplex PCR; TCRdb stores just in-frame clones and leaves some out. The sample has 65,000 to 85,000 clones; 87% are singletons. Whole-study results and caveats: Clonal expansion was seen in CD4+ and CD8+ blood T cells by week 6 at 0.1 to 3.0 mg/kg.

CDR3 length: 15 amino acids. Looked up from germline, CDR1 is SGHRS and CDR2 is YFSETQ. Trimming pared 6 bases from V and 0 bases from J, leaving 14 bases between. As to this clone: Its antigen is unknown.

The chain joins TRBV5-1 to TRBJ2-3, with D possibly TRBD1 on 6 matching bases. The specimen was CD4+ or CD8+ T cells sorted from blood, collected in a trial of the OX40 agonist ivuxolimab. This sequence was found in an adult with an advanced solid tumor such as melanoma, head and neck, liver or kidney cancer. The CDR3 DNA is TGCGCCAGCACTCAGGGGTCGGTGAGCACAGATACGCAGTATTTT. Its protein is CASTQGSVSTDTQYF.